These 7 T cell receptor beta chains came from one sample sequenced in a study of PD-1 blockade in classical Hodgkin lymphoma. Each of the patients experienced relapse following autologous stem cell transplantation, and their brentuximab vedotin exposure differed. Sequencing was performed with immunoSEQ multiplex PCR; in TCRdb, only in-frame clones are kept and a portion is missing. Among 38,000 or so clones listed, about 90% were seen once. Source: peripheral blood mononuclear cells (PBMCs), taken at baseline. Source of these receptors: a human donor with classical Hodgkin lymphoma.

The chain has TRBV19 and TRBJ1-2; D remains unclear. Germline loops: CDR1 LNHDA, CDR2 SQIVND (reference sequence). V was pared by 3 bases and J by 0 bases, with 11 bases between. CDR3 length: 15 amino acids. CDR3 sequence: CASSMRTGTNYGYTF. The DNA of the CDR3 is TGTGCCAGTAGTATGCGGACTGGAACTAACTATGGCTACACCTTC.

CDR3 loop: CASSVVATGGADTQYF. As DNA, the CDR3 is TGTGCCAGCAGCGTAGTCGCCACGGGTGGGGCGGATACGCAGTATTTT. The V call is TRBV9, the J call TRBJ2-3, with D possibly TRBD1 on 5 matching bases. The germline V and J ends were trimmed by 0 bases and 6 bases, with 17 bases remaining between them. Per germline, CDR1 SGDLS and CDR2 YYNGEE. The CDR3 extends over 16 amino acids.

This clone was counted a single time. CDR3: CASSLGLLNTEAFF. The DNA for the CDR3 is TGTGCCAGCAGCCTAGGACTGCTGAACACTGAAGCTTTCTTT. V and J are TRBV7-2 and TRBJ1-1; D not resolved. Trimming removed 5 bases at V and 0 bases at J, with 10 bases between. Germline lookup yields CDR1 SGHTA and CDR2 FQGNSA. The CDR3 covers 14 residues.

The rearrangement uses TRBV27 and TRBJ2-1; 8 nucleotides match TRBD2. The CDR3 covers 16 residues. V was pared by 7 bases and J by 4 bases, with 12 bases of the junction left unmatched. Germline CDR1 is MNHEY and CDR2 is SMNVEV (reference sequence). For the CDR3, the DNA is TGTGCCAGCACAGGGATAGCGGGACCGGGTTACAATGAGCAGTTCTTC. Translated, it gives CASTGIAGPGYNEQFF.

Concerning this clone itself: The germline gene is not matched at one end of the junction; a read error may be the cause. The chain combines TRBV27 with TRBJ2-7; D might be TRBD1 (6 bases). Germline CDR1 reads MNHEY; CDR2 reads SMNVEV (reference sequence). The length of the CDR3 is 11 residues. The CDR3 loop reads CASSLNRAYSF. CDR3 coding DNA: TGTGCCAGCAGTCTCAACAGGGCGTATTCCTTC.

The genes are TRBV10-3 and TRBJ2-2; 7 bases fit TRBD1. V lost 8 bases, J lost 1 base, and 7 bases stayed unmatched. CDR1 ENHRY and CDR2 SYGVKD come from the germline V gene. The CDR3 extends over 15 amino acids. The CDR3 loop reads CAIAPRQGNTGELFF. In DNA, the CDR3 is TGTGCCATCGCCCCACGACAGGGGAACACCGGGGAGCTGTTTTTT.

J is TRBJ2-7 and V is TRBV29-1, with D perhaps matching TRBD2 (6 bases). Looked up from germline, CDR1 is SQVTM and CDR2 is ANQGSEA. The CDR3 sequence is 12 residues long. V lost 7 bases to trimming and J lost 2 bases, with 12 bases between them. In DNA, the CDR3 is TGCAGCGCTCTTGGGAGGACCTACGAGCAGTACTTC. It yields the protein CSALGRTYEQYF.